Sequencing of this TCR beta chain was carried out in a study of blood T cell repertoires in COVID-19. Participants came from about two dozen US areas, aged about 18 to 89 years. TCRdb's copy holds only in-frame clones and misses some; the assay was immunoSEQ multiplex PCR. The repertoire has about 210,000 clones, approximately 81% of them found once; the top ten carry 8% to 9.5%. V gave up 6 bases and J gave up 7 bases, with 8 bases separating them. The CDR3 totals 11 residues. Per the germline V gene, CDR1 is MNHEY and CDR2 is SMNVEV (reference sequence). This TCR was sampled from a woman in her 50s with acute COVID-19. Sequences were obtained from PBMCs or T cells enriched from blood (not recorded which). This rearrangement joins TRBV27 to TRBJ2-3; the D gene is possibly TRBD1 (5 bases). CDR3 bases: TGTGCCAGCAGGACAGTAAATACGCAGTATTTT. Its translation: CASRTVNTQYF.